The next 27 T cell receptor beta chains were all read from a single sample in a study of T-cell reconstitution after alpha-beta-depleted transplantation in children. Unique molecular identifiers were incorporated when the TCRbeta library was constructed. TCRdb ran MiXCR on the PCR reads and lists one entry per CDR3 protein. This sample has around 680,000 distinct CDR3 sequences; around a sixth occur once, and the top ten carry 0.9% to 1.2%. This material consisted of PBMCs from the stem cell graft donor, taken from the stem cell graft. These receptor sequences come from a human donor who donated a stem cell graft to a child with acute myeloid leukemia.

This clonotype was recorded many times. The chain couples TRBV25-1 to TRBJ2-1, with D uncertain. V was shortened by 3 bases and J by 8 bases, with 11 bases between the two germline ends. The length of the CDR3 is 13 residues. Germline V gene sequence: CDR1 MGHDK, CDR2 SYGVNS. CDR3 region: CASSDLKSDEQFF. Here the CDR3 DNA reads TGTGCCAGCAGTGACCTCAAGTCTGATGAGCAGTTCTTC.

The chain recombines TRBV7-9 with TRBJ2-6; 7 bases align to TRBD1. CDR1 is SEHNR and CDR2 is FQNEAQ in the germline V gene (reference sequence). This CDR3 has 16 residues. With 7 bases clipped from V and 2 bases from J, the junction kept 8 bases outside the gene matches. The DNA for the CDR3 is TGTGCCAGCACCAAGTTTACAGGGGCTGGGGCCAACGTCCTGACTTTC. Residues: CASTKFTGAGANVLTF.

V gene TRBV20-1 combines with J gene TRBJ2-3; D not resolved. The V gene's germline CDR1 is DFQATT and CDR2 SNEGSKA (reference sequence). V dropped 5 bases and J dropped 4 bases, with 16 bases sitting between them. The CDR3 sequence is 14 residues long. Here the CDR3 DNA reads TGCAGTGCTGTGGGCGCAGAGGTAGCAGATACGCAGTATTTT. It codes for CSAVGAEVADTQYF.

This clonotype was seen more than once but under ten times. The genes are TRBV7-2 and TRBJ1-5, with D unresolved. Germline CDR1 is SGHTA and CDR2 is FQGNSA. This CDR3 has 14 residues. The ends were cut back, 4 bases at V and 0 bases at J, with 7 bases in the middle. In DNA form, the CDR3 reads TGTGCCAGCAGCTCAATTTATAGCAATCAGCCCCAGCATTTT. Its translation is CASSSIYSNQPQHF.

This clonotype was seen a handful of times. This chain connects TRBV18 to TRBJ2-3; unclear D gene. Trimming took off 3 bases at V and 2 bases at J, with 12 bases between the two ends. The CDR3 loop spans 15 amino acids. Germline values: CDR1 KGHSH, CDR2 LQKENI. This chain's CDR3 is CASSPTAVPTDTQYF. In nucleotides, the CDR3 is TGTGCCAGCTCACCTACAGCCGTCCCCACAGATACGCAGTATTTT.

The CDR3 spells CSANQMNTEAFF. The CDR3 region has the DNA TGCAGTGCAAACCAGATGAACACTGAAGCTTTCTTT. The chain has TRBV20-1 and TRBJ1-1, with D unresolved. Germline V lookup: CDR1 DFQATT, CDR2 SNEGSKA (reference sequence). V lost 6 bases, J lost 0 bases, and 8 bases lay in between. CDR3 length: 12 amino acids.

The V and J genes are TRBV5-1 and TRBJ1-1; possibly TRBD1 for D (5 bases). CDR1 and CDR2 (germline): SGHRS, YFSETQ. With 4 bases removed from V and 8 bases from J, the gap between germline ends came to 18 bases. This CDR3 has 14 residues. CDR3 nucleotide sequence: TGCGCCAGCAGCCCCGGGGGACTGACCTCAGAAGCTTTCTTT. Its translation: CASSPGGLTSEAFF.

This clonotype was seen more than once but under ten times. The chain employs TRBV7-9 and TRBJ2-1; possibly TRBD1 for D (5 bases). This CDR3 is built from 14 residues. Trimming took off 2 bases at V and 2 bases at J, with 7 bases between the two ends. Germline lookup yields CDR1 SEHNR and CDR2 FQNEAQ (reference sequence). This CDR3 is CASSLSRAYNEQFF. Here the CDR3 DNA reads TGTGCCAGCAGCTTAAGCAGGGCCTACAATGAGCAGTTCTTC.

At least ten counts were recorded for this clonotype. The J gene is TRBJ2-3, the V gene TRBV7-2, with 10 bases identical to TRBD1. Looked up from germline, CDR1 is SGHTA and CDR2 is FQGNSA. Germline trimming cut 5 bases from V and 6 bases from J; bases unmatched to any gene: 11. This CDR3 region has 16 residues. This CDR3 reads CASSSGSTGGVDTQYF. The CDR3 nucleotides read TGTGCCAGCAGCAGCGGGTCGACAGGGGGCGTCGATACGCAGTATTTT.

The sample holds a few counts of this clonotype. CDR3 nucleotide sequence: TGCAGTGCTACAGGGGATGGGGTACAAGAGACCCAGTACTTC. Its protein product is CSATGDGVQETQYF. The rearrangement uses TRBV20-1 and TRBJ2-5; D might be TRBD1 (6 bases). V lost 4 bases and J 2 bases, leaving 14 bases between the germline ends. CDR1 and CDR2 (germline): DFQATT, SNEGSKA (reference sequence). This CDR3 spans 14 amino acids.

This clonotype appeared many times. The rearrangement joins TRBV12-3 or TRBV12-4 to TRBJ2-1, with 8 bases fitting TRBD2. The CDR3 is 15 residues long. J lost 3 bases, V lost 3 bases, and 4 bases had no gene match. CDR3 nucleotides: TGTGCCAGCAGTTTCCGGGGGGGAGGCTACAATGAGCAGTTCTTC. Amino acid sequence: CASSFRGGGYNEQFF.

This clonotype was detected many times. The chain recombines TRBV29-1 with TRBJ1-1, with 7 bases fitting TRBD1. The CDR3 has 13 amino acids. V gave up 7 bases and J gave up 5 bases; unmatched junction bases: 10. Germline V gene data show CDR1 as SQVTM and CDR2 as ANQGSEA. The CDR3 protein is CSGRHRGGTEAFF. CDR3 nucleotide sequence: TGCAGCGGCAGACACAGGGGAGGGACTGAAGCTTTCTTT.

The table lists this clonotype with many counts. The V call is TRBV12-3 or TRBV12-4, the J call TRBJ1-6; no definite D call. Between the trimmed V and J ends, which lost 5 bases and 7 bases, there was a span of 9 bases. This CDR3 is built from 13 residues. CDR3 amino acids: CASSLRVNSPLHF. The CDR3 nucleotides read TGTGCCAGCAGTCTGAGGGTGAATTCACCCCTCCACTTT.

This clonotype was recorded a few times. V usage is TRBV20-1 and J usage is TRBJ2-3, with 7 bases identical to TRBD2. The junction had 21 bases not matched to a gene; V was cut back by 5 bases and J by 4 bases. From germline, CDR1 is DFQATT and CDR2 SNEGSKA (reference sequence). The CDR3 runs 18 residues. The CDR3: CSALLPGALARQADTQYF. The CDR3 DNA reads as TGCAGTGCTCTCCTCCCTGGCGCACTAGCGAGGCAGGCAGATACGCAGTATTTT.

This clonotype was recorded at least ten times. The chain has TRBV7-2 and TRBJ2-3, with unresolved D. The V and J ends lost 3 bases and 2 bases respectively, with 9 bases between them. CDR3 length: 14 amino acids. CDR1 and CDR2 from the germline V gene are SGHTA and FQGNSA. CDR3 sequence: CASSLGPLTDTQYF. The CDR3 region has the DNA TGTGCCAGCAGCTTGGGCCCCCTCACAGATACGCAGTATTTT.

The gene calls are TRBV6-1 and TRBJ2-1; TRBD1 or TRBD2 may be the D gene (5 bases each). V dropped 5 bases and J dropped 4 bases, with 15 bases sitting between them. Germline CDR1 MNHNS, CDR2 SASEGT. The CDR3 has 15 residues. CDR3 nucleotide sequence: TGTGCCAGCAGTACGAGTGGGGGAAGATACAATGAGCAGTTCTTC. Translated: CASSTSGGRYNEQFF.

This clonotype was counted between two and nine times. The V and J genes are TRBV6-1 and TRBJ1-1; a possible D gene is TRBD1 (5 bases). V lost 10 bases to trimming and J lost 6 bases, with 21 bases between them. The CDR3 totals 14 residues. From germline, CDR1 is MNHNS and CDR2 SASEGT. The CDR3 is CATLIRGAMAEAFF. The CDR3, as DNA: TGTGCCACCCTGATAAGAGGGGCGATGGCTGAAGCTTTCTTT.

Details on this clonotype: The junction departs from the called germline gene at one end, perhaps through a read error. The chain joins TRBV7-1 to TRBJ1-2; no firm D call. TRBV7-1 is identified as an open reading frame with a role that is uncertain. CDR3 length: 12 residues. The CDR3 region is CARSSGHYGYTF. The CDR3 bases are TGTGCCAGGAGCTCCGGGCACTATGGCTACACCTTC.

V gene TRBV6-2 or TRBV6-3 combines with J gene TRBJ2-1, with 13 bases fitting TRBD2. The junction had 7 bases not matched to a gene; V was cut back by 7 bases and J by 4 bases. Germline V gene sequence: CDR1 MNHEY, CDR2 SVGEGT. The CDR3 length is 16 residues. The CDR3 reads CASTWTSGGLYNEQFF. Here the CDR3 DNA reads TGTGCCAGCACCTGGACTAGCGGGGGCCTTTACAATGAGCAGTTCTTC.

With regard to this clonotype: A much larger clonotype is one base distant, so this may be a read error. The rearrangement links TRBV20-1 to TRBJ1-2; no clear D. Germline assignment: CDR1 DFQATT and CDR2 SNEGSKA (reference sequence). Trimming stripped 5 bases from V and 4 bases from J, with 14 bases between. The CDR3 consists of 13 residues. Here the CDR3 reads CSAQRGRIYGYTF. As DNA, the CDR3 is TGCAGTGCTCAACGGGGTCGTATCTATGGCTACACCTTC.

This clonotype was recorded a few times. The CDR3 sequence: CASSFRDSTAGEKLFF. The CDR3 nucleotides are TGCGCCAGCAGCTTTAGGGACAGTACCGCGGGTGAAAAACTGTTTTTT. The rearrangement links TRBV5-1 to TRBJ1-4, with TRBD1 identical over 7 bases. Germline lookup yields CDR1 SGHRS and CDR2 YFSETQ. V trimming: 2 bases; J trimming: 7 bases; junction bases outside the gene matches: 11. The CDR3 is 16 amino acids.

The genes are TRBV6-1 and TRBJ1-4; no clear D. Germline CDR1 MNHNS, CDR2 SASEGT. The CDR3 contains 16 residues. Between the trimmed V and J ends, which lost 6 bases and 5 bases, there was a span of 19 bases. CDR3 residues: CASSTGRRRRNEKLFF. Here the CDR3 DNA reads TGTGCCAGCAGCACCGGGCGGAGGAGAAGAAATGAAAAACTGTTTTTT.

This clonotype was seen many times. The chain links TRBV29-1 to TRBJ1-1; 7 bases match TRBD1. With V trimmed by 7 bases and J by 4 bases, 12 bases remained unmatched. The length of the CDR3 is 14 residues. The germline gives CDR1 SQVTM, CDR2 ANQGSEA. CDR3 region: CSARRGRGSTEAFF. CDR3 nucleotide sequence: TGCAGCGCCCGAAGGGGGCGGGGGAGCACTGAAGCTTTCTTT.

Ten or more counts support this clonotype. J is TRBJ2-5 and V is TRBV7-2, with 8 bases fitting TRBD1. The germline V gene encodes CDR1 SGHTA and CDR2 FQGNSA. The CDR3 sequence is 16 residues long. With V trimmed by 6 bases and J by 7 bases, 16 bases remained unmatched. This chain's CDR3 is CASRFQQGGQGGTQYF. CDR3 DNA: TGTGCCAGCAGGTTTCAACAGGGGGGCCAGGGGGGGACCCAGTACTTC.

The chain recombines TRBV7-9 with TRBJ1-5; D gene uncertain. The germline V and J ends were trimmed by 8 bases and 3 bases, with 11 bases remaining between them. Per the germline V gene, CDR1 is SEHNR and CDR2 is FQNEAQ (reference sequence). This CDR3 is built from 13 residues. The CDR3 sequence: CASVGQPNQPQHF. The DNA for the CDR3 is TGTGCCAGCGTAGGCCAGCCCAATCAGCCCCAGCATTTT.

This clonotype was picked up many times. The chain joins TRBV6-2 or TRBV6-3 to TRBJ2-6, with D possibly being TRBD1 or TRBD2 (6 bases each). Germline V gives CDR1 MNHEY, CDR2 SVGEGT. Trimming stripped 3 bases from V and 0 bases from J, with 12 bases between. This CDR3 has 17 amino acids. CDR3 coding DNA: TGTGCCAGCAGTTATCCGGGGGCTACCTCTGGGGCCAACGTCCTGACTTTC. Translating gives CASSYPGATSGANVLTF.

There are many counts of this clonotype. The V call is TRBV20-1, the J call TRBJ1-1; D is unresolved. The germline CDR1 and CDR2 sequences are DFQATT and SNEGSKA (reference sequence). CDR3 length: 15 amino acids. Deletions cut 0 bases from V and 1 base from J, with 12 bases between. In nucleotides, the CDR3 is TGCAGTGCTAGAGATGAGGGCAGGACGAACACTGAAGCTTTCTTT. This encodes CSARDEGRTNTEAFF.